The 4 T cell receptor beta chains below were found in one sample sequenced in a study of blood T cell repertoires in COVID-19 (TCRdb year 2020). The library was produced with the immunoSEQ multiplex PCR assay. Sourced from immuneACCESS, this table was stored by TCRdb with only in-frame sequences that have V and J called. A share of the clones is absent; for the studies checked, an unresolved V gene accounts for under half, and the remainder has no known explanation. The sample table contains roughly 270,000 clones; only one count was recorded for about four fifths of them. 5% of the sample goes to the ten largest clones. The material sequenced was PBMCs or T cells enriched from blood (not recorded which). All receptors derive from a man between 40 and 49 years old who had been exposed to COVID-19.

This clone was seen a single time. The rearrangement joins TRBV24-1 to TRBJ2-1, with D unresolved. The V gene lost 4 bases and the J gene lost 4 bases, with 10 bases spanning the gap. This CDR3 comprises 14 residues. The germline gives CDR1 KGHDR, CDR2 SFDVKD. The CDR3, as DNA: TGTGCCACCAGTGAGGCCGGGTCGTACAATGAGCAGTTCTTC. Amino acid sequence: CATSEAGSYNEQFF.

In DNA form, the CDR3 reads TGCAGCCTGGGACAGACCAACACTGAAGCTTTCTTT. Amino acid sequence: CSLGQTNTEAFF. This chain links TRBV29-1 with TRBJ1-1, with TRBD1 identical over 7 bases. The ends lost 8 bases at V and 2 bases at J; junction bases unmatched: 5. CDR3 size: 12 residues. The V gene's germline CDR1 is SQVTM and CDR2 ANQGSEA.

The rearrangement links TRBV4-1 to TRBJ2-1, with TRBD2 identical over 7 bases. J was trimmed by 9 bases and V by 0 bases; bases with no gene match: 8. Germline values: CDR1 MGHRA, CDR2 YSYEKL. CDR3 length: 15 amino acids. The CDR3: CASSQESGRSSEQFF. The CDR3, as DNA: TGCGCCAGCAGCCAAGAATCCGGGAGGAGCAGTGAGCAGTTCTTC.

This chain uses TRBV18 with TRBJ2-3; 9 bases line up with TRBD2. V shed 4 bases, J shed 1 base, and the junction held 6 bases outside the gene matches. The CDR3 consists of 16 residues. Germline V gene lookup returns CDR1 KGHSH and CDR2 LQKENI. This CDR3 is CASSQNSGSGTDTQYF. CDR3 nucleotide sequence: TGTGCCAGCTCACAGAATAGCGGGAGCGGCACAGATACGCAGTATTTT. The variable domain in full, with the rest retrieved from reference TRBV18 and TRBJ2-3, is NAGVMQNPRHLVRRRGQEARLRCSPMKGHSHVYWYRQLPEEGLKFMVYLQKENIIDESGMPKERFSAEFPKEGPSILRIQQVVRGDSAAYFCASSQNSGSGTDTQYFGPGTRLTVL.